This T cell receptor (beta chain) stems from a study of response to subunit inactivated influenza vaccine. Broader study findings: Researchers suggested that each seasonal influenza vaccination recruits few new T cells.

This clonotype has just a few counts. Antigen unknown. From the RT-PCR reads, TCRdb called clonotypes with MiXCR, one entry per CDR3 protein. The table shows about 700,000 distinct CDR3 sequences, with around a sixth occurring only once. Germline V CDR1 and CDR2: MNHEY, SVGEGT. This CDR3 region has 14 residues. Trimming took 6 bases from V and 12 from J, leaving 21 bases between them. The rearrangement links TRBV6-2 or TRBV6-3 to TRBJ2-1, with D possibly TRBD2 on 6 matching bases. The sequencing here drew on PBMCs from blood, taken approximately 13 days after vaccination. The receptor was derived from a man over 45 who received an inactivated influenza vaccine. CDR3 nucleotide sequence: TGTGCCAGCAGCTCCGACAGAGGGAGGCACGGGCAGTTCTTC. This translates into CASSSDRGRHGQFF.